This note documents a single T cell receptor (beta chain) sequence. Its target is unknown. TCRdb re-called the 5' RACE reads through MiXCR, storing one row per CDR3 protein. The sample gives about 210,000 distinct CDR3 sequences, approximately 7.4% of which show up once; approximately 15% is in the top ten. This entry comes from a study of CD8 T cells in ankylosing spondylitis. Study observations and caveats: A CD8+ phenotype characterized the disease-linked clones, which were relatively rare in peripheral blood. Within ankylosing spondylitis blood, a TCR beta motif made up of eight highly homologous variants appeared to be characteristic.

The CDR3 covers 16 residues. Germline values: CDR1 SEHNR, CDR2 FQNEAQ (reference sequence). V was cut by 6 bases and J by 7 bases, with 19 bases left in between. The rearrangement uses TRBV7-9 and TRBJ1-6, with D perhaps TRBD1 (6 bases). The material sequenced was blood, either unsorted or a sorted T cell fraction (not recorded which). This clonotype was sampled from a male donor with ankylosing spondylitis. CDR3 loop: CASRGGLQGANSPLHF. Written as DNA, the CDR3 is TGTGCCAGCAGGGGGGGGCTGCAGGGTGCGAATTCACCCCTCCACTTT.